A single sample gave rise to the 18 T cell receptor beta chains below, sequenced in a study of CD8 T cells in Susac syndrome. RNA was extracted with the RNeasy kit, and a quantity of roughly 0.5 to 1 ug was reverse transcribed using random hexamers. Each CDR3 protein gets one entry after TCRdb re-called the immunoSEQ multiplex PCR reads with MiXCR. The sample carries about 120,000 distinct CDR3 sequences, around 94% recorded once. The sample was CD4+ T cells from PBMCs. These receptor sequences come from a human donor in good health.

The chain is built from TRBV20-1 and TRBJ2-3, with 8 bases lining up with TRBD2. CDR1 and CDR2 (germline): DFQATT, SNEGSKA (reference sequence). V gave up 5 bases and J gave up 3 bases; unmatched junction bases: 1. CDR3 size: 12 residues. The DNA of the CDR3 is TGCAGTGCTGCTAGCGGGACAGATACGCAGTATTTT. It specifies CSAASGTDTQYF.

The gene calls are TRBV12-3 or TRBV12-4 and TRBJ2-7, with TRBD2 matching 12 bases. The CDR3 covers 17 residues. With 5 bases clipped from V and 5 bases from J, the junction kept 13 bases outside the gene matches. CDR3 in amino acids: CASSPIPGLAGINEQYF. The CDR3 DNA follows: TGTGCCAGCAGTCCGATCCCCGGACTAGCGGGGATTAACGAGCAGTACTTC.

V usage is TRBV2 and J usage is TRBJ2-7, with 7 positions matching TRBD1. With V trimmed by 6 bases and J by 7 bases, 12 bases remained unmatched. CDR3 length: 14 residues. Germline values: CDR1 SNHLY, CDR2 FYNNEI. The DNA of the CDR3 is TGTGCCAGCAGGCTTGGGACAGCCCCAGGGGAGCAGTACTTC. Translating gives CASRLGTAPGEQYF.

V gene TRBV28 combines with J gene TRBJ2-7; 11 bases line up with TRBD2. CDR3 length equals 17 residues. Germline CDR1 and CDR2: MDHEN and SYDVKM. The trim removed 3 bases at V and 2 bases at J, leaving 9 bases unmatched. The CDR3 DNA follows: TGTGCCAGCAGTTTCCGTACTAGCGGGAGTACCCCCTACGAGCAGTACTTC. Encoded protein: CASSFRTSGSTPYEQYF.

The CDR3 DNA follows: TGCAGTGCTAGAGATCCAGGGGCGGGTGAAAAACTGTTTTTT. Translation gives CSARDPGAGEKLFF. The chain links TRBV20-1 to TRBJ1-4, with D possibly being TRBD1 (6 bases). Trimming removed 0 bases at V and 7 bases at J, with 12 bases between. The V gene's germline CDR1 is DFQATT and CDR2 SNEGSKA (reference sequence). This CDR3 is 14 amino acids long.

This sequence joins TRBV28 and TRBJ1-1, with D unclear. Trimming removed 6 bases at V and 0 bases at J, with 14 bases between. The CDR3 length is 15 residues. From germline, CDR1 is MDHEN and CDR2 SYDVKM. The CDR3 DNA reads TGTGCCAGCAGCGGTCGGCAGAACATGAACACTGAAGCTTTCTTT. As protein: CASSGRQNMNTEAFF.

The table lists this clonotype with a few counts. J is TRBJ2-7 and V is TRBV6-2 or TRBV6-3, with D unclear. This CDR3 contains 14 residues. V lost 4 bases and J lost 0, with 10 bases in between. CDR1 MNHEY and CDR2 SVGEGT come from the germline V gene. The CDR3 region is CASSLGGNSYEQYF. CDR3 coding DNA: TGTGCCAGCAGTTTAGGTGGGAACTCCTACGAGCAGTACTTC.

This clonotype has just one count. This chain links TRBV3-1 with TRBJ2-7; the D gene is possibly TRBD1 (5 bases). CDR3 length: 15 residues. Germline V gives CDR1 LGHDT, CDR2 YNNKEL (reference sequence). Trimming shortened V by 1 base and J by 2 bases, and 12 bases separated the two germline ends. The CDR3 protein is CASSQGFETAYEQYF. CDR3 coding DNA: TGTGCCAGCAGCCAAGGATTCGAGACAGCCTACGAGCAGTACTTC.

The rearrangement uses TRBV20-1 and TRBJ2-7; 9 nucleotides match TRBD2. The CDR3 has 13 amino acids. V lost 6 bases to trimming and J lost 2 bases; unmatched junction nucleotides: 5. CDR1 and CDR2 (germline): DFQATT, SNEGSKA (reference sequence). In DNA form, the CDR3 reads TGCAGTGCCTCGCGGGAGGGCCCCTACGAGCAGTACTTC. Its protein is CSASREGPYEQYF.

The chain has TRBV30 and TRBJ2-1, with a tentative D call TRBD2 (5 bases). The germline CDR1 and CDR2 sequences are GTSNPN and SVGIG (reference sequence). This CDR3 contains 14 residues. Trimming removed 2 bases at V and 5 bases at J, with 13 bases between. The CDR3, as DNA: TGTGCCTGGAGTACAGCTAGCCCCCACAATGAGCAGTTCTTC. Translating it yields CAWSTASPHNEQFF.

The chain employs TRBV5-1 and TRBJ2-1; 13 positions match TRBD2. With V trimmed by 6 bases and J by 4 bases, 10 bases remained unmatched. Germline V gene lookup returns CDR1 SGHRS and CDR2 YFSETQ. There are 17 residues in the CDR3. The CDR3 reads CASNPPGLAGEYNEQFF. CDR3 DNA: TGCGCCAGCAATCCCCCAGGACTAGCGGGAGAATACAATGAGCAGTTCTTC.

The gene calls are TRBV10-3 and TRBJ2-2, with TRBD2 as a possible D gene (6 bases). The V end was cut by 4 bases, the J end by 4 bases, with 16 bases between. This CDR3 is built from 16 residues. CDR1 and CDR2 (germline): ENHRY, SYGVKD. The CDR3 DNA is TGTGCCATCAGTGGTGCCAGCCCAGCGGGCACCGGGGAGCTGTTTTTT. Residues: CAISGASPAGTGELFF.

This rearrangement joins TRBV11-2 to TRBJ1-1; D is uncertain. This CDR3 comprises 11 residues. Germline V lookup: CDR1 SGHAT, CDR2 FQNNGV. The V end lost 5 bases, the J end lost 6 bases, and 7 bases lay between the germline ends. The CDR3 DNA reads TGTGCCAGCAGCGAGGATCCTGAAGCTTTCTTT. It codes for CASSEDPEAFF.

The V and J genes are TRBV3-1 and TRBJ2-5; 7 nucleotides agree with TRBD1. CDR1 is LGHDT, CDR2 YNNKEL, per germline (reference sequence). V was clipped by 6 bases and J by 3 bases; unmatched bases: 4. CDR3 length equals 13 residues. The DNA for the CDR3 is TGTGCCAGCAGACCCGGGACAGAAGAGACCCAGTACTTC. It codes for CASRPGTEETQYF.

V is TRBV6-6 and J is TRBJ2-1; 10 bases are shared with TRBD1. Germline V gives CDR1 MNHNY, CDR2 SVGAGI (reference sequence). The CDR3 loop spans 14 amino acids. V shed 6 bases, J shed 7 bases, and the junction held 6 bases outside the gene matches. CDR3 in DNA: TGTGCCAGCAGGCCGGGACAGGGGCTAAATGAGCAGTTCTTC. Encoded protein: CASRPGQGLNEQFF.

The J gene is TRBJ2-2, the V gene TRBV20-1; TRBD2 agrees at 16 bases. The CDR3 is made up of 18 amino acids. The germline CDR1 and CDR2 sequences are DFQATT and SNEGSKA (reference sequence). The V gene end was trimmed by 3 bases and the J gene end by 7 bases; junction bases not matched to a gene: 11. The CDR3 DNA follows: TGCAGTGCTAGGCGTCCCGGGACTAGCGGGAGGGCCATCGGGGAGCTGTTTTTT. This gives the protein CSARRPGTSGRAIGELFF.

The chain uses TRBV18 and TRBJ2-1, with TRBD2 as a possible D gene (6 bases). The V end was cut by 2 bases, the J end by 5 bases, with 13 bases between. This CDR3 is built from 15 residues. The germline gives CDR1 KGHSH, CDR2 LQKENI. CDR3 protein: CASSPGGTPNNEQFF. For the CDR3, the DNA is TGTGCCAGCTCACCAGGAGGGACCCCAAACAATGAGCAGTTCTTC.

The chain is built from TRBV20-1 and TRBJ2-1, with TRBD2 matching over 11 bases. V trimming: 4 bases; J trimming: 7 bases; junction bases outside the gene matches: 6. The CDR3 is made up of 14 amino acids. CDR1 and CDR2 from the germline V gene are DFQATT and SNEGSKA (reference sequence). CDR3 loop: CSANLAGGSNEQFF. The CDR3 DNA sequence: TGCAGTGCTAACCTAGCGGGAGGCTCGAATGAGCAGTTCTTC.